Below, 5 T cell receptor beta chains from the same sample are listed, as sequenced in a study of T cells in Graves' hyperthyroidism and ophthalmopathy. What was amplified from RNA transcripts were TCR beta CDR3 regions. The TCR CDR3 first-round RT-PCR relied on the HTBI primer set. TCRdb reprocessed the multiplex PCR reads via MiXCR and lists one record per CDR3 protein. The table shows about 270,000 distinct CDR3 sequences, with about 20% occurring only once. The sample comprised blood. The receptors here all came from a man aged 25 to 45 with Graves' ophthalmopathy.

This chain joins TRBV28 and TRBJ1-6, with a weak D call TRBD1 (6 bases). Germline assignment: CDR1 MDHEN and CDR2 SYDVKM. This CDR3 is built from 12 residues. The V end lost 8 bases, the J end lost 8 bases, and 10 bases lay between the germline ends. Written as DNA, the CDR3 is TGTGCCAGCGGGGGGGCTGATTCACCCCTCCACTTT. Its translation: CASGGADSPLHF.

This chain connects TRBV6-1 to TRBJ2-7; unclear D gene. Trimming pared 4 bases from V and 7 bases from J, leaving 17 bases between. From germline, CDR1 is MNHNS and CDR2 SASEGT. The CDR3 is 14 residues long. The CDR3 region has the DNA TGTGCCAGCAGTGTAATGGAGATTCGGCTTGAGCAGTACTTC. Its translation: CASSVMEIRLEQYF.

The rearrangement uses TRBV5-1 and TRBJ2-5; D gene ambiguous. Germline CDR1 reads SGHRS; CDR2 reads YFSETQ. This CDR3 has 15 amino acids. Trimming stripped 0 bases from V and 5 bases from J, with 14 bases between. The CDR3 DNA follows: TGCGCCAGCAGCTTGGCCGACCCTGACATGGAGACCCAGTACTTC. It is translated as CASSLADPDMETQYF.

The chain has TRBV18 and TRBJ1-1; possibly TRBD1 for D (5 bases). This CDR3 region has 15 residues. Germline-derived CDR1 and CDR2 are KGHSH and LQKENI. V gave up 3 bases and J gave up 1 base, with 12 bases separating them. The CDR3 here is CASSPAGRGNTEAFF. In nucleotides, the CDR3 is TGTGCCAGCTCACCGGCGGGACGGGGGAACACTGAAGCTTTCTTT. Looking up the rest from reference TRBV18 and TRBJ1-1 gives the full variable domain: NAGVMQNPRHLVRRRGQEARLRCSPMKGHSHVYWYRQLPEEGLKFMVYLQKENIIDESGMPKERFSAEFPKEGPSILRIQQVVRGDSAAYFCASSPAGRGNTEAFFGQGTRLTVV.

This clonotype was recorded many times. The chain links TRBV11-2 to TRBJ2-7; 7 bases are shared with TRBD1. The CDR3 runs to 15 residues. The V gene end was trimmed by 5 bases and the J gene end by 1 base; junction bases not matched to a gene: 8. Germline-derived CDR1 and CDR2 are SGHAT and FQNNGV. CDR3 nucleotide sequence: TGTGCCAGCAGCACGGGGACAGCTAAGTCCTACGAGCAGTACTTC. Translating gives CASSTGTAKSYEQYF. Together with reference TRBV11-2 and TRBJ2-7, the CDR3 gives the full variable domain: EAGVAQSPRYKIIEKRQSVAFWCNPISGHATLYWYQQILGQGPKLLIQFQNNGVVDDSQLPKDRFSAERLKGVDSTLKIQPAKLEDSAVYLCASSTGTAKSYEQYFGPGTRLTVT.